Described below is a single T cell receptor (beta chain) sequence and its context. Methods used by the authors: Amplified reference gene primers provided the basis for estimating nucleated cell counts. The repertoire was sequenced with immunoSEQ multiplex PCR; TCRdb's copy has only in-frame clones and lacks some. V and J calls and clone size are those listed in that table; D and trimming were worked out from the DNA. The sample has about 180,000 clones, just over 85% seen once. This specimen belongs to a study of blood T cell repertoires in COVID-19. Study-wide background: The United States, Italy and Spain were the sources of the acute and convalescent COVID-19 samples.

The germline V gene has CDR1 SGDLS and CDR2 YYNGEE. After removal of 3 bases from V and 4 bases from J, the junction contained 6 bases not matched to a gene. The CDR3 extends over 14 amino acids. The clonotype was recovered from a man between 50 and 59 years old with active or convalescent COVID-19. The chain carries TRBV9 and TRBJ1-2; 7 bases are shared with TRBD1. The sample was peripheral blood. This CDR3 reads CASSATGNGYGYTF. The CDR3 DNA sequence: TGTGCCAGCAGCGCGACAGGGAACGGCTATGGCTACACCTTC.